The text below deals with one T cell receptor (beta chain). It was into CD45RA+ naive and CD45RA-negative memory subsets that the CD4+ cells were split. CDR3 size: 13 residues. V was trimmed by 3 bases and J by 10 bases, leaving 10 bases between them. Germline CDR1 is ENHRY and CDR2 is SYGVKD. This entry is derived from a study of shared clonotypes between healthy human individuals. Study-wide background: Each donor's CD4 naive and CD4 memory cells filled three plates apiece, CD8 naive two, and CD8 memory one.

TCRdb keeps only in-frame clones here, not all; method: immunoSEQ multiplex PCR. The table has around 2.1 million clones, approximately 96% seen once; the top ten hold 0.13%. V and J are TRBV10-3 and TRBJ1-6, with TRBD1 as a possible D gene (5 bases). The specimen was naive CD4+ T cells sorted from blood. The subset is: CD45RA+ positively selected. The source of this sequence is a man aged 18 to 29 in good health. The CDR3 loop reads CAISDARVSPLHF. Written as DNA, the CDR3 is TGTGCCATCAGTGATGCCAGGGTATCACCCCTCCACTTT.